This TCR beta chain was recovered during a study of blood T cells in healthy people across ages. Whole-study findings and limits: Researchers said unsorted PBMCs prevented a conclusive naive versus antigen-experienced comparison.

Remarks on this clonotype: Its antigen is unknown.

Every participating donor contributed about 10 milliliters of peripheral blood through a draw. This CDR3 is built from 16 residues. The V gene's germline CDR1 is LGHDT and CDR2 YNNKEL (reference sequence). Trimming left V 1 base short and J 2 bases short, with 12 bases between. For the second PCR, which ran for roughly 6 to 11 cycles, a sample-barcoded 5' primer and a J-beta primer mix were used. From each sample, at least 2.5 million paired-end reads containing CDR3 were obtained. TCRdb re-derived calls from the 5' RACE reads in MiXCR, one entry per CDR3 protein. The sample has over 600,000 distinct CDR3 sequences; 35% to 60% are singletons.

The specimen sequenced was blood. V is TRBV3-1 and J is TRBJ2-1, with D perhaps given as TRBD1 or TRBD2 (5 bases each). The source is a man older than 75 in good health. Written as DNA, the CDR3 is TGTGCCAGCAGCCAAGTTTGGGGGAGTCCCTACAATGAGCAGTTCTTC. This sequence encodes CASSQVWGSPYNEQFF.